This TCR beta chain derives from a study of CXCR3-negative and CXCR3-positive naive CD8 T cells. UMI-labeled TRB cDNA libraries were prepared by 5' RACE. Reanalyzing the 5' RACE reads, TCRdb keeps one entry per CDR3 protein, without DNA. The sample data list roughly 71,000 distinct CDR3 sequences. The TCR originated in a human donor in good health. Some clones in this sample may be carry-over from other donors' samples. The sample consisted of naive CXCR3- CD8+ T cells from blood. Subset indicated: CD45RO-CCR7+CD27+CD95- naive CD8+ T cells lacking CXCR3 (TNR3-).

CDR3 region: CASMRIGGEQYF. This chain uses TRBV7-6 with TRBJ2-7; the TRBD1 assignment by TCRdb is unverifiable without DNA. From germline, CDR1 is SGHVS and CDR2 FNYEAQ. This CDR3 spans 12 amino acids.